The clone carrying this T cell receptor beta chain has ten or more counts. The CDR3 runs to 15 residues. Unique molecular identifiers tagged the TCRbeta library. TCRdb reanalysed the PCR reads using MiXCR and keeps one entry per CDR3 protein. Of 100,000 to 120,000 distinct CDR3 sequences detected, around a tenth appear once; the ten largest clones hold 8%. This sample is part of a study of T-cell reconstitution after alpha-beta-depleted transplantation in children. The sequence came from a human donor who donated a stem cell graft to a child with acute lymphoblastic leukemia. This chain uses TRBV21-1 with TRBJ2-2; the table's D gene call, TRBD1, was not cross checked with the DNA. TRBV21-1 is a pseudogene. Sequenced material: PBMCs from the stem cell graft donor, taken from the stem cell graft. The CDR3 loop is CASSPGGGRTGELFF. The CDR3 DNA follows: TGTGCCAGCAGCCCTGGGGGGGGGAGAACCGGGGAGCTGTTTTTT.